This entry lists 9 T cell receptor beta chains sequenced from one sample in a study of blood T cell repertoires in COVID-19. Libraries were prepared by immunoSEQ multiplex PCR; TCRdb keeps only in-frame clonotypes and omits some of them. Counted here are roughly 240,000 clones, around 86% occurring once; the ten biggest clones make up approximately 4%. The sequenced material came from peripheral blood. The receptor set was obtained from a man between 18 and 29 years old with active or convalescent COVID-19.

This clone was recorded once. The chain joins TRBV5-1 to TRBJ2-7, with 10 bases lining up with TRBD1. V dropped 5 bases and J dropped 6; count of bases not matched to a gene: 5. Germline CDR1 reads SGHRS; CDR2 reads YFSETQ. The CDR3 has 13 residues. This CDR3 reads CASRSGTGVEQYF. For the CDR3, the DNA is TGCGCCAGCAGGTCCGGGACAGGGGTCGAGCAGTACTTC.

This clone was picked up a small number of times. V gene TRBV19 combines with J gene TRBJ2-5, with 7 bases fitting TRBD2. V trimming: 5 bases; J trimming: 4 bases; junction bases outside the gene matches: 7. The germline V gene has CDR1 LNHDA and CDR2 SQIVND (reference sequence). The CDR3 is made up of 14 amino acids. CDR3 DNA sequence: TGTGCCAGTAGTTTAGGCCGCGGGAGAGAGACCCAGTACTTC. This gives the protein CASSLGRGRETQYF.

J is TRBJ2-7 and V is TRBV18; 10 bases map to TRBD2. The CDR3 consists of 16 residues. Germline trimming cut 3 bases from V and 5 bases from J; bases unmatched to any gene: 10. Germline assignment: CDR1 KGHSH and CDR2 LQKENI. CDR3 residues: CASSPGSGRTRNEQYF. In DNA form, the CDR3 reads TGTGCCAGCTCACCGGGTAGCGGGAGGACTCGTAACGAGCAGTACTTC.

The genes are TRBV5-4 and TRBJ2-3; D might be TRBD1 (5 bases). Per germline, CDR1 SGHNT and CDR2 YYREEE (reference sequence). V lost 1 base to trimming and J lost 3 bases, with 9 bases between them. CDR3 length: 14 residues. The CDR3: CASSLQGSTDTQYF. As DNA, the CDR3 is TGTGCCAGCAGCTTGCAGGGTTCAACAGATACGCAGTATTTT.

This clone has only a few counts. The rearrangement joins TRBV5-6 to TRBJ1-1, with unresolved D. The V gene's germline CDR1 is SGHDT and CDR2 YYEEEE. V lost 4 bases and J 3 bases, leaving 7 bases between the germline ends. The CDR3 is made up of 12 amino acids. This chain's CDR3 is CASSALYTEAFF. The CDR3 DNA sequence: TGTGCCAGCAGCGCACTTTACACTGAAGCTTTCTTT. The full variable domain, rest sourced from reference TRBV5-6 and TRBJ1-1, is DAGVTQSPTHLIKTRGQQVTLRCSPKSGHDTVSWYQQALGQGPQFIFQYYEEEERQRGNFPDRFSGHQFPNYSSELNVNALLLGDSALYLCASSALYTEAFFGQGTRLTVV.

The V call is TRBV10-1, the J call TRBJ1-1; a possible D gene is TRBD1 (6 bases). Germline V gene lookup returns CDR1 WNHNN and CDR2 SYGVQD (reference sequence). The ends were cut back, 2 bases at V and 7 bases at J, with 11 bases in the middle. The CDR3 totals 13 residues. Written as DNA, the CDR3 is TGCGCCAGCAGTGAGACAGGGAAAAATGAAGCTTTCTTT. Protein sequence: CASSETGKNEAFF.

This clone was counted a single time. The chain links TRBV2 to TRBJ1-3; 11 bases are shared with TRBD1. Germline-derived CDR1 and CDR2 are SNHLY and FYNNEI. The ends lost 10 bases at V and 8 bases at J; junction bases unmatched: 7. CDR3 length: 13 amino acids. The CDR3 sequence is CATGQGARDTIYF. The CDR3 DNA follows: TGTGCCACAGGACAGGGGGCACGGGACACCATATATTTT. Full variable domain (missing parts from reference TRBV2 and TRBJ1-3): EPEVTQTPSHQVTQMGQEVILRCVPISNHLYFYWYRQILGQKVEFLVSFYNNEISEKSEIFDDQFSVERPDGSNFTLKIRSTKLEDSAMYFCATGQGARDTIYFGEGSWLTVV.

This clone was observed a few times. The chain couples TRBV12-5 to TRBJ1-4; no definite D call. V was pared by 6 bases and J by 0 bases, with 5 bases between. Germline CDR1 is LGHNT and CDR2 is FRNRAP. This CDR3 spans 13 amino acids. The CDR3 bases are TGTGCTAGTGGCCGCGCAACTAATGAAAAACTGTTTTTT. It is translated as CASGRATNEKLFF.

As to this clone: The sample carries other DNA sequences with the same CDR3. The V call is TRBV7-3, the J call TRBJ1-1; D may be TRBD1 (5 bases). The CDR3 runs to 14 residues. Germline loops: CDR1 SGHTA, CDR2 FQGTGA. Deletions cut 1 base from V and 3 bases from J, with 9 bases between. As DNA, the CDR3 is TGTGCCAGCAGCTTAAGTGGAGGGGACACTGAAGCTTTCTTT. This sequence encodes CASSLSGGDTEAFF.